One T cell receptor beta chain is described in this entry. Its antigen is undetermined. This record comes from a study of T cell repertoires in cytomegalovirus infection. Broader study findings: Dominant in the ex vivo response were TCR beta clonotypes restricted by HLA-C and specific for CMV.

Using its own MiXCR run on the reads, TCRdb lists one record per CDR3 protein. This sample yields around 300,000 distinct CDR3 sequences, of which about 20% are seen a single time; roughly a fifth belongs to the top ten. Germline V gene data show CDR1 as LNHDA and CDR2 as SQIVND (reference sequence). V was clipped by 8 bases and J by 4 bases; unmatched bases: 8. The CDR3 is 14 residues long. The chain joins TRBV19 to TRBJ2-5; 9 bases map to TRBD1. Sequenced here: cultured PBMCs, sampled from culture after CMV antigen stimulation. This receptor was identified in a human donor in good health (CMV status not recorded). Some clones in this sample may be carry-over from other donors' samples. The CDR3 DNA follows: TGTGCCAGTTCTCCCGGGACAGGGCCAGAGACCCAGTACTTC. It translates to CASSPGTGPETQYF. The variable domain in full, with the rest retrieved from reference TRBV19 and TRBJ2-5, is DGGITQSPKYLFRKEGQNVTLSCEQNLNHDAMYWYRQDPGQGLRLIYYSQIVNDFQKGDIAEGYSVSREKKESFPLTVTSAQKNPTAFYLCASSPGTGPETQYFGPGTRLLVL.